The 18 T cell receptor beta chains given below trace back to one sample, sequenced in a study of long-term antiretroviral therapy in people with HIV. With survey level as its setting, the immunoSEQ assay was v3.0. Data came from immunoSEQ multiplex PCR; TCRdb stores just in-frame clones and leaves some out. The profile shows 17,000 or so clones, around 81% of them singletons. The source was unsorted PBMCs, collected 0.3 years before starting antiretroviral therapy. These receptors originate from a man aged 50 or older with HIV.

V and J are TRBV2 and TRBJ1-1; D is undetermined. This CDR3 has 11 residues. CDR1 SNHLY and CDR2 FYNNEI come from the germline V gene. V lost 6 bases and J 5 bases, leaving 7 bases between the germline ends. The CDR3 DNA reads TGTGCCAGCAGGCTACAAACTGAAGCTTTCTTT. Protein sequence: CASRLQTEAFF.

This clone appeared once. The rearrangement uses TRBV6-5 and TRBJ2-7; no firm D call. Trimming pared 5 bases from V and 7 bases from J, leaving 15 bases between. The germline V gene encodes CDR1 MNHEY and CDR2 SVGAGI. The CDR3 length is 13 residues. As DNA, the CDR3 is TGTGCCAGCAGTAGTTTACCTCTGAGGGAGCAGTACTTC. It encodes CASSSLPLREQYF.

The chain joins TRBV5-6 to TRBJ1-1; no clear D. The V gene lost 7 bases and the J gene lost 2 bases, with 15 bases spanning the gap. The CDR3 sequence is 14 residues long. Germline V gene data show CDR1 as SGHDT and CDR2 as YYEEEE. CDR3 sequence (DNA): TGTGCCAGCCGAAGTGGGCAGTTTAACACTGAAGCTTTCTTT. It encodes CASRSGQFNTEAFF.

V usage is TRBV5-6 and J usage is TRBJ1-1; a possible D gene is TRBD1 (5 bases). This CDR3 comprises 14 residues. With 0 bases removed from V and 6 bases from J, the gap between germline ends came to 12 bases. Looked up from germline, CDR1 is SGHDT and CDR2 is YYEEEE. The CDR3 is CASSLVGRGSEAFF. The DNA for the CDR3 is TGTGCCAGCAGCTTGGTGGGGAGGGGTTCTGAAGCTTTCTTT. The complete variable domain, with remaining parts taken from reference TRBV5-6 and TRBJ1-1, reads DAGVTQSPTHLIKTRGQQVTLRCSPKSGHDTVSWYQQALGQGPQFIFQYYEEEERQRGNFPDRFSGHQFPNYSSELNVNALLLGDSALYLCASSLVGRGSEAFFGQGTRLTVV.

In its sample, this clone was seen once. The gene calls are TRBV19 and TRBJ2-3; D possibly matches TRBD1 or TRBD2 (5 bases each). V shed 2 bases and J shed 0 bases, with 9 bases lying between them. The CDR3 is made up of 15 amino acids. Per the germline V gene, CDR1 is LNHDA and CDR2 is SQIVND (reference sequence). CDR3 sequence (DNA): TGTGCCAGTAGTATAAGGGGAGCTAGCACAGATACGCAGTATTTT. Amino acids: CASSIRGASTDTQYF. The whole variable domain, remainder taken from reference TRBV19 and TRBJ2-3, is DGGITQSPKYLFRKEGQNVTLSCEQNLNHDAMYWYRQDPGQGLRLIYYSQIVNDFQKGDIAEGYSVSREKKESFPLTVTSAQKNPTAFYLCASSIRGASTDTQYFGPGTRLTVL.

The chain employs TRBV7-2 and TRBJ1-2, with TRBD1 as a possible D gene (6 bases). CDR1 and CDR2 (germline): SGHTA, FQGNSA. CDR3 size: 13 residues. V lost 5 bases and J lost 3, with 10 bases in between. CDR3 in DNA: TGTGCCAGCAGCCCGGCAGGGGACTATGGCTACACCTTC. Amino acid sequence: CASSPAGDYGYTF.

V is TRBV5-1 and J is TRBJ2-1; tentatively, D is TRBD1 (6 bases). Trimming stripped 0 bases from V and 3 bases from J, with 13 bases between. CDR1 and CDR2 (germline): SGHRS, YFSETQ. The CDR3 is 16 amino acids. Here the CDR3 DNA reads TGCGCCAGCAGCTTGGGTAATCAGGGACACTACAATGAGCAGTTCTTC. Translated: CASSLGNQGHYNEQFF.

The V and J genes are TRBV19 and TRBJ2-6; D ambiguous. This CDR3 comprises 17 residues. Germline CDR1 is LNHDA and CDR2 is SQIVND (reference sequence). Trimming pared 2 bases from V and 0 bases from J, leaving 11 bases between. CDR3 sequence reads: CASSISSRASGANVLTF. The CDR3 DNA reads as TGTGCCAGTAGTATATCTTCCAGAGCCTCTGGGGCCAACGTCCTGACTTTC.

This sequence joins TRBV7-9 and TRBJ1-4; TRBD1 matches at 7 bases. The CDR3 runs to 15 residues. The ends lost 4 bases at V and 7 bases at J; junction bases unmatched: 9. Germline values: CDR1 SEHNR, CDR2 FQNEAQ (reference sequence). The DNA for the CDR3 is TGTGCCAGCAGCTACCCCCAGGGGGTGGGTGAAAAACTGTTTTTT. It encodes CASSYPQGVGEKLFF.

The chain couples TRBV7-2 to TRBJ1-3; TRBD1 might be the D (6 bases). This CDR3 contains 16 residues. Trimming stripped 0 bases from V and 0 bases from J, with 9 bases between. Germline CDR1 SGHTA, CDR2 FQGNSA. The CDR3 coding sequence is TGTGCCAGCAGCTTAGCCGGACAGCACTCTGGAAACACCATATATTTT. Its translation is CASSLAGQHSGNTIYF.

The V call is TRBV18, the J call TRBJ2-1; D not certain. Trimming removed 5 bases at V and 7 bases at J, with 24 bases between. The CDR3 loop spans 17 amino acids. CDR1 is KGHSH and CDR2 is LQKENI in the germline V gene. The CDR3 nucleotides are TGTGCCAGCTCAATAAACCAAAAACCCCGACTGGCGAATGAGCAGTTCTTC. Encoded protein: CASSINQKPRLANEQFF.

This chain joins TRBV27 and TRBJ2-1, with TRBD1 matching 10 bases. The CDR3 is made up of 14 amino acids. Germline V gene data show CDR1 as MNHEY and CDR2 as SMNVEV (reference sequence). V was clipped by 8 bases and J by 9 bases; unmatched bases: 10. The CDR3 sequence is CASSWGQGKGEQFF. The CDR3 bases are TGTGCCAGCTCTTGGGGACAGGGGAAAGGTGAGCAGTTCTTC.

The rearrangement uses TRBV10-3 and TRBJ2-5; D is tentatively TRBD1 or TRBD2 (6 bases each). Germline values: CDR1 ENHRY, CDR2 SYGVKD. CDR3 size: 15 residues. Between the trimmed V and J ends, which lost 3 bases and 1 base, there was a span of 12 bases. This chain's CDR3 is CAISEGSGAQETQYF. CDR3 nucleotide sequence: TGTGCCATCAGTGAAGGTTCGGGGGCCCAAGAGACCCAGTACTTC.

CDR3 region: CASSIGGGIYNEQFF. Written as DNA, the CDR3 is TGTGCCAGTAGTATAGGCGGGGGAATCTACAATGAGCAGTTCTTC. V and J are TRBV19 and TRBJ2-1; the match to TRBD2 covers 7 bases. The ends lost 1 base at V and 3 bases at J; junction bases unmatched: 3. The CDR3 runs 15 residues. Germline CDR1 is LNHDA and CDR2 is SQIVND (reference sequence).

This clone was observed a few times. The chain has TRBV7-8 and TRBJ1-1, with D possibly matching TRBD1 (5 bases). The germline V gene has CDR1 SGHVS and CDR2 FQNEAQ. V dropped 4 bases and J dropped 5 bases, with 14 bases sitting between them. The length of the CDR3 is 14 residues. Here the CDR3 DNA reads TGTGCCAGCAGCTCGACGGCAGGGAGAACTGAAGCTTTCTTT. This gives the protein CASSSTAGRTEAFF. The variable domain in full, completed from reference TRBV7-8 and TRBJ1-1, reads GAGVSQSPRYKVAKRGQDVALRCDPISGHVSLFWYQQALGQGPEFLTYFQNEAQLDKSGLPSDRFFAERPEGSVSTLKIQRTQQEDSAVYLCASSSTAGRTEAFFGQGTRLTVV.

This clone has only one observation. This chain uses TRBV4-3 with TRBJ2-7; the D gene is possibly TRBD2 (5 bases). Per the germline V gene, CDR1 is LGHNA and CDR2 is YSLEER. Trimming removed 0 bases at V and 2 bases at J, with 11 bases between. This CDR3 comprises 15 residues. The CDR3 protein is CASSQDKDGAYEQYF. The CDR3, as DNA: TGCGCCAGCAGCCAAGATAAGGACGGGGCCTACGAGCAGTACTTC.

This chain connects TRBV28 to TRBJ2-7; the D is unclear. Germline V gene lookup returns CDR1 MDHEN and CDR2 SYDVKM. The CDR3 runs to 13 residues. V lost 5 bases and J 3 bases, leaving 11 bases between the germline ends. DNA for the CDR3: TGTGCCAGCAGTCCGACCGCCCGCTACGAGCAGTACTTC. It specifies CASSPTARYEQYF.

The chain has TRBV2 and TRBJ2-3; D is undetermined. The CDR3 sequence is 15 residues long. V shed 0 bases and J shed 3 bases, with 10 bases lying between them. From germline, CDR1 is SNHLY and CDR2 FYNNEI. In DNA form, the CDR3 reads TGTGCCAGCAGTGAAGCGCGCCTAGAAACAGATACGCAGTATTTT. Encoded protein: CASSEARLETDTQYF.